This T cell receptor (beta chain) was identified during a study of shared clonotypes between healthy human individuals. Study as a whole: Three CD4 naive, three CD4 memory, two CD8 naive and one CD8 memory plate were used per donor.

With respect to this clone: Its specificity is not known.

Clones were sequenced by immunoSEQ multiplex PCR, and TCRdb holds only the in-frame ones, with some missing. The sample lists some 240,000 clones; just over 65% were seen once. Study outcomes and limitations: Shared across a handful of donors were roughly 5% of the naive CD4 clonotypes. What rarefaction showed was incomplete sorted-subset sequencing despite large depth. Generation probabilities were higher for clonotypes shared across all four sorted-subset donors than for unshared ones.

The germline CDR1 and CDR2 sequences are SGHTA and FQGTGA. CDR3 length: 15 amino acids. V dropped 4 bases and J dropped 6 bases, with 17 bases sitting between them. This TCR came from a man aged 30 to 45 in good health. Source material: memory CD4+ T cells sorted from blood. Documented subset: CD45RA-negative fraction. The rearrangement links TRBV7-3 to TRBJ2-3, with D possibly being TRBD2 (5 bases). The CDR3 DNA reads TGTGCCAGCAGCTCGACGGTACCGCCGGGGGATACGCAGTATTTT. Its translation is CASSSTVPPGDTQYF.